Detailed here is one T cell receptor beta chain. The sample belongs to a study of T cell repertoires in cytomegalovirus infection. At the level of the study: The public TCR beta signatures pointed to both CMV infection and matching HLA type.

The V and J ends lost 3 bases and 11 bases respectively, with 13 bases between them. Germline values: CDR1 KGHSH, CDR2 LQKENI. The CDR3 has 12 amino acids. TCRdb independently ran MiXCR on the reads; one entry per CDR3 protein. The sample contains a few hundred thousand distinct CDR3 sequences, under 20% of which appear only once. This clonotype originated in a human donor in good health (CMV status not recorded). Some clones in this sample may be carry-over from other donors' samples. Sequences were obtained from PBMCs. This sequence joins TRBV18 and TRBJ1-1; D possibly corresponds to TRBD1 (5 bases). The CDR3 coding sequence is TGTGCCAGCTCACCGGGGGAGGGGAGCGCTTTCTTT. It encodes CASSPGEGSAFF.